A selection of T cell receptor beta chains follows, all from one sample in a study of shared T cell receptors in the human thymus. Data came from immunoSEQ multiplex PCR; TCRdb stores just in-frame clones and leaves some out. The sample yields hundreds of thousands of clones, around 87% seen once. This sample was shared with a second study, whose subject was human thymus T cells.

Sequencing was performed on thymocytes. All receptors derive from a boy under three years old with a congenital heart defect. Both conserved end residues are part of each CDR3. Fields, in order: CDR3 protein, CDR3 DNA, V gene, D gene, J gene, clone size. D genes are given only for firm matches. Clone size, where shown, is once, few, many, or a class for clones that have expanded.

CDR3: CAWSERALLRETQYF
DNA: TGTGCCTGGAGTGAACGAGCGCTCCTTCGGGAGACCCAGTACTTC
V: TRBV30
D: NA
J: TRBJ2-5
size: NA

CDR3: CASNAPVAGETQYF
DNA: TGTGCCAGCAATGCCCCCGTAGCGGGGGAGACCCAGTACTTC
V: TRBV2
D: TRBD2
J: TRBJ2-5
size: NA

CDR3: CASSTSTSGTDNEQFF
DNA: TGTGCCAGCAGCACCTCGACTAGCGGGACGGACAATGAGCAGTTCTTC
V: TRBV7-2
D: TRBD2
J: TRBJ2-1
size: NA

CDR3: CASSSGQTRTGATNEKLFF
DNA: TGTGCCAGTAGTAGTGGACAGACCAGAACCGGGGCAACTAATGAAAAACTGTTTTTT
V: TRBV19
D: NA
J: TRBJ1-4
size: NA

CDR3: CASSPPTSGRGDTQYF
DNA: TGTGCCAGCTCACCACCGACTAGCGGGAGAGGGGATACGCAGTATTTT
V: TRBV18
D: TRBD2
J: TRBJ2-3
size: NA

CDR3: CASSEAWRVTDTQYF
DNA: TGTGCCAGCAGTGAAGCTTGGAGGGTTACAGATACGCAGTATTTT
V: TRBV2
D: NA
J: TRBJ2-3
size: NA

CDR3: CASSQGGGSPYNEQFF
DNA: TGCGCCAGCAGCCAAGGGGGCGGGAGTCCCTACAATGAGCAGTTCTTC
V: TRBV4-3
D: TRBD2
J: TRBJ2-1
size: few

CDR3: CASSGGWDRVAEQYF
DNA: TGTGCCAGCAGTGGAGGATGGGACAGGGTCGCCGAGCAGTACTTC
V: TRBV2
D: TRBD1
J: TRBJ2-7
size: NA

CDR3: CASNGGRGTDTQYF
DNA: TGTGCCAGCAACGGGGGGCGGGGCACAGATACGCAGTATTTT
V: TRBV6-5
D: NA
J: TRBJ2-3
size: NA

CDR3: CASSSIPGHYGYTF
DNA: TGTGCCAGCAGTTCAATTCCGGGTCACTATGGCTACACCTTC
V: TRBV6-6
D: NA
J: TRBJ1-2
size: NA

CDR3: CASSLLAAGGPRYNEQFF
DNA: TGCGCCAGCAGCCTGTTAGCAGCGGGAGGGCCCCGCTACAATGAGCAGTTCTTC
V: TRBV4-1
D: TRBD2
J: TRBJ2-1
size: NA

CDR3: CASSVSGGYEQYF
DNA: TGTGCCAGCAGTGTCTCCGGTGGCTACGAGCAGTACTTC
V: TRBV6-1
D: NA
J: TRBJ2-7
size: NA

CDR3: CASKPLDSKETQYF
DNA: TGTGCCAGCAAGCCTCTAGACTCAAAAGAGACCCAGTACTTC
V: TRBV2
D: NA
J: TRBJ2-5
size: NA

CDR3: CASSGKPGSAEAFF
DNA: TGTGCCAGCAGTGGAAAACCAGGGTCGGCTGAAGCTTTCTTT
V: TRBV25-1
D: NA
J: TRBJ1-1
size: NA

CDR3: CASSSYWSEQYF
DNA: TGTGCCAGCAGCTCCTATTGGAGCGAGCAGTACTTC
V: TRBV7-8
D: NA
J: TRBJ2-7
size: once

CDR3: CASMEGREDRVNEQFF
DNA: TGTGCCAGCATGGAGGGCCGAGAGGACAGGGTCAATGAGCAGTTCTTC
V: TRBV2
D: TRBD1
J: TRBJ2-1
size: NA

CDR3: CASSLVGTGSYEQYF
DNA: TGTGCCAGCAGCTTAGTCGGGACAGGGAGCTACGAGCAGTACTTC
V: TRBV7-9
D: TRBD1
J: TRBJ2-7
size: NA

CDR3: CASSLGSTGSNTGELFF
DNA: TGCGCCAGCAGCTTGGGCTCCACAGGGTCGAACACCGGGGAGCTGTTTTTT
V: TRBV5-1
D: NA
J: TRBJ2-2
size: NA

CDR3: CSVADRGDQPQHF
DNA: TGCAGCGTTGCGGACAGGGGAGATCAGCCCCAGCATTTT
V: TRBV29-1
D: TRBD1
J: TRBJ1-5
size: once

CDR3: CASSLGQGDGNEQFF
DNA: TGTGCCAGCAGCTTGGGGCAGGGGGACGGCAATGAGCAGTTCTTC
V: TRBV5-6
D: TRBD1
J: TRBJ2-1
size: NA

CDR3: CASSQGIAASGRVNEQFF
DNA: TGCGCCAGCAGCCAAGGTATTGCGGCTAGCGGGAGGGTGAATGAGCAGTTCTTC
V: TRBV4-3
D: TRBD2
J: TRBJ2-1
size: NA

CDR3: CASSHPHGGITEAFF
DNA: TGTGCCAGCTCACACCCGCACGGGGGGATTACTGAAGCTTTCTTT
V: TRBV18
D: NA
J: TRBJ1-1
size: NA

CDR3: CASRDRGTDTQYF
DNA: TGTGCCAGCAGGGACAGGGGGACCGATACGCAGTATTTT
V: TRBV2
D: TRBD1
J: TRBJ2-3
size: NA

CDR3: CASSQDVSASGHYYEQYF
DNA: TGTGCCAGCAGCCAAGATGTATCGGCTAGCGGGCACTACTACGAGCAGTACTTC
V: TRBV4-2
D: TRBD2
J: TRBJ2-7
size: NA

CDR3: CAWSGQGDHEKLFF
DNA: TGTGCCTGGAGTGGCCAGGGGGATCATGAAAAACTGTTTTTT
V: TRBV30
D: TRBD1
J: TRBJ1-4
size: once

CDR3: CASSFGERDEQFF
DNA: TGCGCCAGCAGCTTCGGAGAGCGGGATGAGCAGTTCTTC
V: TRBV5-1
D: NA
J: TRBJ2-1
size: NA

CDR3: CASRPVGLAGVDTGELFF
DNA: TGTGCCAGCAGGCCGGTCGGACTAGCGGGAGTGGACACCGGGGAGCTGTTTTTT
V: TRBV28
D: TRBD2
J: TRBJ2-2
size: NA

CDR3: CSVGQGTDTQYF
DNA: TGCAGCGTCGGACAGGGCACAGATACGCAGTATTTT
V: TRBV29-1
D: TRBD1
J: TRBJ2-3
size: NA

CDR3: CATLSTGELFF
DNA: TGTGCCACGTTATCCACCGGGGAGCTGTTTTTT
V: TRBV19
D: NA
J: TRBJ2-2
size: NA

CDR3: CIDRDGYTF
DNA: TGCATCGACAGGGATGGCTACACCTTC
V: TRBV20-1
D: TRBD1
J: TRBJ1-2
size: once

CDR3: CASSFPRGGSAF
DNA: TGTGCCAGCAGCTTCCCCAGAGGGGGCTCGGCCTTC
V: TRBV11-3
D: TRBD1
J: TRBJ1-2
size: NA

CDR3: CASSLGEQREEETQYF
DNA: TGTGCCAGCAGCTTAGGCGAACAGCGGGAGGAAGAGACCCAGTACTTC
V: TRBV7-7
D: TRBD2
J: TRBJ2-5
size: NA

CDR3: CASSYRAGGQPQHF
DNA: TGTGCCAGCAGTTACCGGGCGGGCGGTCAGCCCCAGCATTTT
V: TRBV6-6
D: NA
J: TRBJ1-5
size: NA

CDR3: CASIKGDPANYGYTF
DNA: TGCGCCAGCATAAAGGGGGACCCAGCTAACTATGGCTACACCTTC
V: TRBV10-1
D: NA
J: TRBJ1-2
size: NA

CDR3: CASSQEGTGAVSGANVLTF
DNA: TGTGCCAGCAGCCAAGAAGGGACAGGGGCGGTCTCTGGGGCCAACGTCCTGACTTTC
V: TRBV4-2
D: TRBD1
J: TRBJ2-6
size: NA

CDR3: CASNYPPAKETQYF
DNA: TGTGCCAGCAACTACCCCCCCGCTAAAGAGACCCAGTACTTC
V: TRBV7-2
D: NA
J: TRBJ2-5
size: NA

CDR3: CSARQGNYGYTF
DNA: TGCAGCGCTCGACAGGGAAACTATGGCTACACCTTC
V: TRBV29-1
D: TRBD1
J: TRBJ1-2
size: NA

CDR3: CASSEVEHTEAFF
DNA: TGTGCCAGCAGTGAAGTCGAGCACACTGAAGCTTTCTTT
V: TRBV6-1
D: NA
J: TRBJ1-1
size: NA

CDR3: CASSQDRDRGPYEQYF
DNA: TGCGCCAGCAGCCAAGATCGTGACAGGGGACCCTACGAGCAGTACTTC
V: TRBV4-3
D: TRBD1
J: TRBJ2-7
size: NA

CDR3: CASSPRTRKETQYF
DNA: TGTGCCAGCAGCCCACGGACTAGAAAAGAGACCCAGTACTTC
V: TRBV11-1
D: TRBD2
J: TRBJ2-5
size: NA

CDR3: CSVEGKGQGGTGELFF
DNA: TGCAGCGTTGAAGGGAAGGGACAGGGCGGGACCGGGGAGCTGTTTTTT
V: TRBV29-1
D: TRBD1
J: TRBJ2-2
size: once

CDR3: CASSPPRLGGYTF
DNA: TGTGCCAGCAGCCCCCCTCGGTTGGGCGGCTACACCTTC
V: TRBV11-2
D: NA
J: TRBJ1-2
size: NA

CDR3: CASRREPNYGYTF
DNA: TGCGCCAGCAGGAGGGAACCTAACTATGGCTACACCTTC
V: TRBV10-2
D: NA
J: TRBJ1-2
size: NA

CDR3: CASSRDRGPDTQYF
DNA: TGTGCCAGCAGCCGGGACAGGGGTCCAGATACGCAGTATTTT
V: TRBV7-2
D: TRBD1
J: TRBJ2-3
size: NA

CDR3: CASSQPGDYEQYF
DNA: TGCGCCAGCAGCCAACCCGGGGATTACGAGCAGTACTTC
V: TRBV4-1
D: NA
J: TRBJ2-7
size: NA

CDR3: CASSMGAHAEAFF
DNA: TGTGCCAGTAGTATGGGCGCCCACGCTGAAGCTTTCTTT
V: TRBV19
D: NA
J: TRBJ1-1
size: NA

CDR3: CASSARGLYEQYF
DNA: TGTGCCAGCAGCGCCCGAGGCCTTTACGAGCAGTACTTC
V: TRBV11-2
D: NA
J: TRBJ2-7
size: NA

CDR3: CASRLTRQGANQPQHF
DNA: TGTGCCAGCAGACTAACTCGACAGGGGGCAAATCAGCCCCAGCATTTT
V: TRBV21-1
D: NA
J: TRBJ1-5
size: NA

CDR3: CASSDLGQGAPHEQYF
DNA: TGTGCCAGCAGTGATCTGGGACAGGGGGCTCCCCACGAGCAGTACTTC
V: TRBV6-1
D: TRBD1
J: TRBJ2-7
size: NA

CDR3: CAWGGLPHGYTF
DNA: TGTGCCTGGGGGGGATTGCCCCATGGCTACACCTTC
V: TRBV28
D: NA
J: TRBJ1-2
size: NA

CDR3: CAWTPKPTSDEQYF
DNA: TGTGCCTGGACCCCGAAACCGACTAGCGACGAGCAGTACTTC
V: TRBV30
D: TRBD2
J: TRBJ2-7
size: NA

CDR3: CASSARDRGTGNYGYTF
DNA: TGTGCCAGCAGCGCCCGGGACAGGGGGACGGGCAACTATGGCTACACCTTC
V: TRBV14
D: TRBD1
J: TRBJ1-2
size: NA

CDR3: CASSFYPSWTRPYEQYF
DNA: TGTGCCAGCAGCTTCTACCCCTCCTGGACTAGACCCTACGAGCAGTACTTC
V: TRBV7-2
D: TRBD2
J: TRBJ2-7
size: NA

CDR3: CATSREFGSEAIRCTDTQYF
DNA: TGTGCCACCAGCAGAGAGTTCGGCAGCGAGGCTATAAGGTGCACAGATACGCAGTATTTT
V: TRBV15
D: NA
J: TRBJ2-3
size: NA

CDR3: CATPRDLHTGANVLTF
DNA: TGTGCCACCCCCCGGGACTTACATACTGGGGCCAACGTCCTGACTTTC
V: TRBV19
D: NA
J: TRBJ2-6
size: NA

CDR3: CASGLGADGDGYTF
DNA: TGTGCTAGTGGTTTGGGGGCCGACGGCGATGGCTACACCTTC
V: TRBV12-5
D: NA
J: TRBJ1-2
size: once

CDR3: CASSPTPWSYEQYF
DNA: TGTGCCAGCAGCCCGACTCCCTGGTCCTACGAGCAGTACTTC
V: TRBV7-9
D: NA
J: TRBJ2-7
size: NA